The sequence of this T cell receptor (beta chain) was determined in a study of naive and memory T cell subsets. Germline V gene sequence: CDR1 MNHEY, CDR2 SVGEGT. The CDR3 length is 12 residues. The germline V and J ends were trimmed by 3 bases and 14 bases, with 11 bases remaining between them. As for this clonotype: Its antigen is unknown.

Study results and limitations: A few larger clonotypes appeared in naive repertoires, especially CD8, possibly memory cells re-expressing CD45RA. Over 85% of naive TCR sequences appeared only once after error correction, unlike memory subsets. Gini index rose across naive, CM, EM and EMRA in CD4 and CD8.

An equimolar mix of two oligonucleotides served as the beta constant-region primer for TRBC1 and TRBC2. Ligated cDNA was amplified by four rounds of PCR with nested alpha and beta constant-region primers and SP2. A single record per CDR3 protein comes from TCRdb applying MiXCR to the UMI-ligation and nested PCR reads. This sample has about 150,000 distinct CDR3 sequences, with over 20% found just once. After the first PCR, alpha and beta chain libraries were processed separately. Sequential positive selection took CD4 T cells first, then CD8 T cells. The gene calls are TRBV6-2 or TRBV6-3 and TRBJ1-6; D gene uncertain. This clonotype originated in a human donor in good health. Sequenced input: naive CD4+ T cells from blood. Written as DNA, the CDR3 is TGTGCCAGCAGTTATGTCGACAACACCCTCCACTTT. This sequence encodes CASSYVDNTLHF.